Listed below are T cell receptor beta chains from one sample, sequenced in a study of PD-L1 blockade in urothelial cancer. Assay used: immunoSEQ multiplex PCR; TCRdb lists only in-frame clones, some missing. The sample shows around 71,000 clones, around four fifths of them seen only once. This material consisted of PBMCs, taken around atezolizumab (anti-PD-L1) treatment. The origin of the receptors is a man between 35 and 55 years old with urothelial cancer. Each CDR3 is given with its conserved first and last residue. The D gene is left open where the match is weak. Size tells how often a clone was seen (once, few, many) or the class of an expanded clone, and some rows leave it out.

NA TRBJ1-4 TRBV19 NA TGTGCCAGTAGTAACAGGGCTAATGAAAAACTGTTTTTT CASSNRANEKLFF
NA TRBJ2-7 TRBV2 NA TGTGCCAGCAGGGTAACTGTCCCTCCCTCCTACGAGCAGTACTTC CASRVTVPPSYEQYF
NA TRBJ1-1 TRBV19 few TGTGCCAGTAGTATGGTGGGGAGGAGGACTGAAGCTTTCTTT CASSMVGRRTEAFF
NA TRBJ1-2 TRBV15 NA TGTGCCACCAGCAGAGTCCCGGCTAACTATGGCTACACCTTC CATSRVPANYGYTF
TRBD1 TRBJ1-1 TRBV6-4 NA TGTGCCAGCAGTGAGTCCGGGACAGGGGGAACTGAAGCTTTCTTT CASSESGTGGTEAFF
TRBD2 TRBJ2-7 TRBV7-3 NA TGTGCCAGCAGCTTATATGGGGGAGGGCCCTACGAGCAGTACTTC CASSLYGGGPYEQYF
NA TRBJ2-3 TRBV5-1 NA TGCGCCAGCAGCTATGAGGGGGGCACAGATACGCAGTATTTT CASSYEGGTDTQYF
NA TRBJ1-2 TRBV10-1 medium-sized TGCGCCAGCAGACGGAGGTTGGGGTATGGCTACACCTTC CASRRRLGYGYTF
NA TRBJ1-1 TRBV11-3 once TGTGCCAGCAACCTAATAAGAGAGGCCCCTGGGAGCACTGAAGCTTTCTTT CASNLIREAPGSTEAFF
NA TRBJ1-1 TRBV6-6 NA TGTGCCACCCTTTTACAAGGGGTGATGAACACTGAAGCTTTCTTT CATLLQGVMNTEAFF
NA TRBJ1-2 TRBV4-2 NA TGTGCCAGCAGCCGTCAGGGTTCTGGGGGCTACACCTTC CASSRQGSGGYTF
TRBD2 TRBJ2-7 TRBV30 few TGTGCCTGGACGTTAGCGGGGACCTACGAGCAGTACTTC CAWTLAGTYEQYF
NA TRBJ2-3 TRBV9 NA TGTGCCAGCAGCGTAGTCGGGTCCGAAGATACGCAGTATTTT CASSVVGSEDTQYF
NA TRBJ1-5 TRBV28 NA TGTGCCATCTCTGCTGGGGGCGCAGGTCAGCCCCAGCATTTT CAISAGGAGQPQHF
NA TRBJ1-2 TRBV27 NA TGTGCCAGCAGTCCGGGGGGGCGACCCTATGGCTACACCTTC CASSPGGRPYGYTF
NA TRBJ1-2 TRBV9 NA TGTGCCAGCAGCATCGGACAGCGCGGCTACACCTTC CASSIGQRGYTF
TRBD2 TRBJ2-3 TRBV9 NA TGTGCCAGCAGCGCGGGACTAGCGGGATCGGATACGCAGTATTTT CASSAGLAGSDTQYF
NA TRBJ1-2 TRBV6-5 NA TGTGCCAGCAGAGAATTGGGGGCGTATGGCTACACCTTC CASRELGAYGYTF
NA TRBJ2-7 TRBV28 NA TGTGCCAGCAGCCCGACAGGCACCTCCTACGAGCAGTACTTC CASSPTGTSYEQYF
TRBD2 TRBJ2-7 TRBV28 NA TGTGCCAGCAGTATGACCGGGACTAGCGGGTACGAGCAGTACTTC CASSMTGTSGYEQYF
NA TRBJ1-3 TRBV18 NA TGTGCCAGCTCACCACCCGGGACTGGAAACACCATATATTTT CASSPPGTGNTIYF
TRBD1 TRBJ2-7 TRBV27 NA TGTGCCAGCAGTCTCCGGGACAGGGTCCACGAGCAGTACTTC CASSLRDRVHEQYF
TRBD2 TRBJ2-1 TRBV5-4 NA TGTGCCAGCAGACCTAGGACTAGCGGATACAATGAGCAGTTCTTC CASRPRTSGYNEQFF
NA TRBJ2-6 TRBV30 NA TGTGCCTGGAGTACAACAGGGATCTCTGGGGCCAACGTCCTGACTTTC CAWSTTGISGANVLTF
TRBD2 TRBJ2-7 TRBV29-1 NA TGCAGCGTTGAACTTTCCTGGGGGGGCTCCTACGAGCAGTACTTC CSVELSWGGSYEQYF
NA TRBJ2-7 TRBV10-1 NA TGCGCCAGCAGTGAAGGCAGGTGGGACGAGCAGTACTTC CASSEGRWDEQYF
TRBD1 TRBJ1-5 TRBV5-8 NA TGTGCCAGCAGATCCCGGGACAGGGGGCAAGACCAGCCCCAGCATTTT CASRSRDRGQDQPQHF
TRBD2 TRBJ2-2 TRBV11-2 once TGTGCCAGCTCCGGACTAGCAAGCGGGACCGGGGAGCTGTTTTTT CASSGLASGTGELFF
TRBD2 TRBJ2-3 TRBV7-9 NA TGTGCCAGCAGTCGGGGGGTGGGGTCAGATACGCAGTATTTT CASSRGVGSDTQYF
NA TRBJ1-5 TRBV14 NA TGTGCCAGCAGCCAAGATATCGGGCAGCCCCAGCATTTT CASSQDIGQPQHF
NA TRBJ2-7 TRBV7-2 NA TGTGCCAGCAGCATCCCCCAAGCCATCGAGCAGTACTTC CASSIPQAIEQYF
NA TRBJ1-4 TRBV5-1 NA TGCGCCAGCAGCTTGTCACAGATTAATGAAAAACTGTTTTTT CASSLSQINEKLFF
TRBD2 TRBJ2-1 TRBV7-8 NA TGTGCCAGCAGCTTAGGACTAGCTATTAGTAATGAGCAGTTCTTC CASSLGLAISNEQFF
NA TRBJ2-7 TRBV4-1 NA TGCGCCAGCAGCCTCAAGGGGGTGAAGGCGAGCTCCTACGAGCAGTACTTC CASSLKGVKASSYEQYF
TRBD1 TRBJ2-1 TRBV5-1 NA TGCGCCAGCAGCTCGGGACAGGGGGCCCATGAGCAGTTCTTC CASSSGQGAHEQFF
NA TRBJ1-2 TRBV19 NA TGTGCCAGTAGCCCCGACAGGCGGGGCTACACCTTC CASSPDRRGYTF
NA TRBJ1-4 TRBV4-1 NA TGCGCCAGCAGCCAAGACAGGGTAACTAATGAAAAACTGTTTTTT CASSQDRVTNEKLFF
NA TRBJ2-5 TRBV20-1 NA TGCAGTGCTCCCCCAGGAGAGACCCAGTACTTC CSAPPGETQYF
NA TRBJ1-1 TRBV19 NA TGTGCCAGTACCGGGACTTACACTGAAGCTTTCTTT CASTGTYTEAFF
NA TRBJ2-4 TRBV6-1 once TGTGCCAGCAGTAGTGGACCGGGGGACATTCAGTACTTC CASSSGPGDIQYF
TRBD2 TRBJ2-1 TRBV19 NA TGTGCCAGTAGTAAGCCTAGCGGGCGCTACAATGAGCAGTTCTTC CASSKPSGRYNEQFF
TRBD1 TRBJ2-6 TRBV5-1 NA TGCGCCAGCAGCCTCCCGGGACAGTCCTCTGGGGCCAACGTCCTGACTTTC CASSLPGQSSGANVLTF
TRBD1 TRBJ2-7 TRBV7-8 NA TGTGCCAGCAGCTTATCGAGTCTGGACAGGGGACACGAGCAGTACTTC CASSLSSLDRGHEQYF
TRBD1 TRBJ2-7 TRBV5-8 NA TGTGCCAGCAGCCCGGGACAGGGGGATGGGGAGCAGTACTTC CASSPGQGDGEQYF
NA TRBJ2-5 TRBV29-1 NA TGCAGCGTGGTAAACAAACTCGGGGAGACCCAGTACTTC CSVVNKLGETQYF
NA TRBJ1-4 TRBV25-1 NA TGTGCCAGCAGTGAACTAGGGGGTGGTAATGAAAAACTGTTTTTT CASSELGGGNEKLFF
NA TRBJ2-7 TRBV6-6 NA TGTGCCAGCAGTTACAGCAACTACGAGCAGTACTTC CASSYSNYEQYF
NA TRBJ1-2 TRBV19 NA TGTGCCAGTAGTATACAGGGTTTCAGTGGCTACACCTTC CASSIQGFSGYTF
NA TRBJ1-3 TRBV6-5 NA TGTGCCAGCAGGACAACAGGGCGCCCCAACACCATATATTTT CASRTTGRPNTIYF
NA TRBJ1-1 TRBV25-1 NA TGTGCCAGCAGTGAGGGAGGGTACACTGAAGCTTTCTTT CASSEGGYTEAFF
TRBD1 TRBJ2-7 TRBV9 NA TGTGCCAGCAGCGTTGGTCGGACAGGGAGATACGAGCAGTACTTC CASSVGRTGRYEQYF
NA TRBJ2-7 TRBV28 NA TGTGCCAGCAGTTATGAGTGGGAGCAGTACTTC CASSYEWEQYF
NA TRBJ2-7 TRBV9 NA TGTGCCAGCAGCCCCCGGGGGGCCGGGGCTTCTTACGAGCAGTACTTC CASSPRGAGASYEQYF
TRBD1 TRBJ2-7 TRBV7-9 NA TGTGCCAGCAGCCCCGGGACAGGGCCCTACGAGCAGTACTTC CASSPGTGPYEQYF
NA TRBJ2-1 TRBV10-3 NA TGTGCCATCAGTGAGTCGGGGGCTGGGAACAATGAGCAGTTCTTC CAISESGAGNNEQFF
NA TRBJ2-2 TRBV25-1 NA TGTGCCAGCAGTGAATTAGGGACGGGAGTGAACACCGGGGAGCTGTTTTTT CASSELGTGVNTGELFF
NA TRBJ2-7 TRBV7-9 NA TGTGCCAGCAGCTTAGACTTTCCCCTCTCCTACGAGCAGTACTTC CASSLDFPLSYEQYF
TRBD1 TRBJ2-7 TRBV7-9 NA TGTGCCAGCAGCTCACAGGGGGACGGCTACGAGCAGTACTTC CASSSQGDGYEQYF
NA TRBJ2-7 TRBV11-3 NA TGTGCCAGCAGCTCCCGGGACACTATGGGCGAGCAGTACTTC CASSSRDTMGEQYF